Following are 9 T cell receptor beta chains from one sample sequenced in a study of blood T cell repertoires in COVID-19. Sequenced by immunoSEQ multiplex PCR; TCRdb stores in-frame clones only, minus some. Here the sample spans under 450,000 clones, roughly 90% being singletons. Sequenced material: peripheral blood. The origin of the receptors is a woman aged 40-49 years with COVID-19, enrolled during active disease.

This chain uses TRBV7-6 with TRBJ2-1; TRBD2 matches at 11 bases. The CDR3 totals 15 residues. With 5 bases clipped from V and 9 bases from J, the junction kept 9 bases outside the gene matches. CDR1 is SGHVS and CDR2 is FNYEAQ in the germline V gene. CDR3 sequence: CASSPDRLAGSEQFF. The CDR3 DNA follows: TGTGCCAGCAGCCCAGACAGACTAGCGGGATCTGAGCAGTTCTTC. Drawing the rest from reference TRBV7-6 and TRBJ2-1, the complete variable domain is GAGVSQSPRYKVTKRGQDVALRCDPISGHVSLYWYRQALGQGPEFLTYFNYEAQQDKSGLPNDRFSAERPEGSISTLTIQRTEQRDSAMYRCASSPDRLAGSEQFFGPGTRLTVL.

This clone was found once. CDR3 sequence: CSCGYNEQFF. CDR3 bases: TGCAGCTGCGGGTACAATGAGCAGTTCTTC. This chain links TRBV29-1 with TRBJ2-1; D possibly corresponds to TRBD2 (5 bases). V was cut by 8 bases and J by 4 bases, with 6 bases left in between. Germline CDR1 is SQVTM and CDR2 is ANQGSEA. The CDR3 sequence is 10 residues long.

The J gene is TRBJ1-4, the V gene TRBV3-1 (or the pseudogene TRBV3-2); 9 bases match TRBD1. CDR3 length equals 14 residues. V was pared by 3 bases and J by 5 bases, with 1 base of the junction left unmatched. Germline lookup yields CDR1 LGHDT and CDR2 YNNKEL (reference sequence). CDR3 loop: CASSHGTGNEKLFF. The DNA for the CDR3 is TGTGCCAGCAGCCATGGGACAGGGAATGAAAAACTGTTTTTT.

The chain couples TRBV9 to TRBJ2-2, with 7 bases fitting TRBD2. The CDR3 is 16 amino acids. Germline V lookup: CDR1 SGDLS, CDR2 YYNGEE. Germline trimming cut 0 bases from V and 5 bases from J; bases unmatched to any gene: 7. As DNA, the CDR3 is TGTGCCAGCAGCGTAGGATTAGCGGGTGGGACCGGGGAGCTGTTTTTT. Its protein is CASSVGLAGGTGELFF.

In DNA, the CDR3 is TGCGCCAGCAGCCAAGATCCTTCGGACAGGGCGGTCCGCCTAAATCAGCCCCAGCATTTT. As protein: CASSQDPSDRAVRLNQPQHF. This sequence joins TRBV4-1 and TRBJ1-5; 8 nucleotides line up with TRBD1. CDR3 size: 20 residues. Germline trimming cut 0 bases from V and 4 bases from J; bases unmatched to any gene: 17. Per germline, CDR1 MGHRA and CDR2 YSYEKL.

The chain combines TRBV11-2 with TRBJ1-2; the D gene is possibly TRBD1 (6 bases). The CDR3 has 13 residues. Germline CDR1 is SGHAT and CDR2 is FQNNGV. V was trimmed by 6 bases and J by 4 bases, leaving 12 bases between them. In DNA form, the CDR3 reads TGTGCCAGCAGTCTAACAGGGTCCTATGGCTACACCTTC. Amino acid sequence: CASSLTGSYGYTF.

This chain connects TRBV4-3 to TRBJ1-2, with TRBD1 identical over 8 bases. The CDR3 is 14 residues long. In germline, CDR1 is LGHNA, CDR2 YSLEER. The V gene end was trimmed by 2 bases and the J gene end by 8 bases; junction bases not matched to a gene: 7. The CDR3 loop reads CASSQNGQGRGYTF. CDR3 DNA sequence: TGCGCCAGCAGCCAAAACGGACAGGGACGAGGCTACACCTTC.

V gene TRBV6-1 combines with J gene TRBJ2-7; D uncertain. Germline CDR1 and CDR2: MNHNS and SASEGT. The CDR3 runs to 14 residues. The V and J ends lost 0 bases and 3 bases respectively, with 9 bases between them. The CDR3 nucleotides are TGTGCCAGCAGTGAAGCGGCAGGAATCTACGAGCAGTACTTC. Translated: CASSEAAGIYEQYF.

V and J are TRBV11-3 and TRBJ2-1; 10 nucleotides line up with TRBD2. This CDR3 has 13 amino acids. The V gene end was trimmed by 2 bases and the J gene end by 15 bases; junction bases not matched to a gene: 7. Looked up from germline, CDR1 is SGHNT and CDR2 is YENEEA. CDR3 sequence (DNA): TGTGCCAGCAGCTTAAACCAGCGGGGGGGTCCGTTCTTC. Translating it yields CASSLNQRGGPFF.